The 23 T cell receptor beta chains below were found in one sample sequenced in a study of control samples from healthy donors and cancer patients. Repertoires were generated with immunoSEQ multiplex PCR, while TCRdb's copy carries only in-frame clones and drops some. Among under 60,000 clones listed, 94% were seen once. Sequenced sample: blood. The receptors were sampled from a man aged 30 to 39 in good health.

As regards this clone: The junction departs from the called germline gene at one end, perhaps through a read error. The rearrangement uses TRBV3-1 (or the pseudogene TRBV3-2) and TRBJ2-3, with 7 bases fitting TRBD2. The CDR3 spans 13 residues. CDR1 is LGHDT, CDR2 YNNKEL, per germline (reference sequence). CDR3 nucleotide sequence: TGTGCCAGCAGCCAAGATCTGGGCGTGGGGACTACTTTT. As protein: CASSQDLGVGTTF.

The rearrangement links TRBV6-5 to TRBJ2-7; 7 nucleotides agree with TRBD1. The CDR3 extends over 13 amino acids. V was pared by 7 bases and J by 3 bases, with 6 bases of the junction left unmatched. From germline, CDR1 is MNHEY and CDR2 SVGAGI. The CDR3 protein is CASNRGAHYEQYF. The CDR3 nucleotides are TGTGCCAGCAACAGGGGCGCCCACTACGAGCAGTACTTC.

The V gene is TRBV27, the J gene TRBJ2-1; D remains unclear. There are 18 residues in the CDR3. The germline gives CDR1 MNHEY, CDR2 SMNVEV (reference sequence). V was cut by 3 bases and J by 0 bases, with 18 bases left in between. The CDR3 is CASSFFSLPFSSYNEQFF. The DNA of the CDR3 is TGTGCCAGCAGTTTTTTCTCGTTACCTTTCAGCTCCTACAATGAGCAGTTCTTC.

V and J are TRBV6-6 and TRBJ1-1, with D uncertain. The CDR3 contains 15 residues. V lost 0 bases and J 1 base, leaving 9 bases between the germline ends. The germline V gene has CDR1 MNHNY and CDR2 SVGAGI (reference sequence). CDR3 loop: CASSYSEDRNTEAFF. DNA for the CDR3: TGTGCCAGCAGTTACTCTGAAGACCGGAACACTGAAGCTTTCTTT.

The chain carries TRBV4-1 and TRBJ2-1; 11 bases align to TRBD2. This CDR3 contains 21 residues. Germline V gives CDR1 MGHRA, CDR2 YSYEKL. Unmatched junction bases numbered 18, after V lost 5 bases and J lost 0 bases. The CDR3, as DNA: TGCGCCAGCAGCTTACGAAGGAACGCTAGCGGGAGGTCGAGCTCCTACAATGAGCAGTTCTTC. As protein: CASSLRRNASGRSSSYNEQFF.

This CDR3 is CASSYAGGPFNEQFF. The CDR3 region has the DNA TGTGCCAGCAGTTACGCCGGGGGTCCCTTCAATGAGCAGTTCTTC. The chain is built from TRBV6-5 and TRBJ2-1, with D possibly matching TRBD2 (6 bases). The CDR3 spans 15 residues. The germline gives CDR1 MNHEY, CDR2 SVGAGI. V lost 2 bases to trimming and J lost 6 bases, with 14 bases between them.

V gene TRBV29-1 combines with J gene TRBJ2-7, with D tentatively TRBD2 (5 bases). This CDR3 contains 14 residues. Trimming pared 0 bases from V and 4 bases from J, leaving 13 bases between. Looked up from germline, CDR1 is SQVTM and CDR2 is ANQGSEA. The CDR3 DNA reads as TGCAGCGTTGAAGATGTCGGGAAAGAATACGAGCAGTACTTC. This codes for CSVEDVGKEYEQYF.

The chain couples TRBV6-1 to TRBJ2-3; D call uncertain. The CDR3 totals 15 residues. Germline V gives CDR1 MNHNS, CDR2 SASEGT. The V end was cut by 2 bases, the J end by 2 bases, with 11 bases between. CDR3 protein: CASSENSPSTDTQYF. CDR3 DNA sequence: TGTGCCAGCAGTGAAAACAGCCCGTCCACAGATACGCAGTATTTT.

The J gene is TRBJ1-5, the V gene TRBV4-1; 7 bases fit TRBD1. The length of the CDR3 is 16 residues. V lost 1 base to trimming and J lost 3 bases; unmatched junction nucleotides: 6. In germline, CDR1 is MGHRA, CDR2 YSYEKL. CDR3 amino acids: CASSQVYRGYNQPQHF. CDR3 DNA: TGCGCCAGCAGCCAAGTATACAGGGGATACAATCAGCCCCAGCATTTT.

V is TRBV5-1 and J is TRBJ2-1; no definite D call. The CDR3 runs to 13 residues. The germline CDR1 and CDR2 sequences are SGHRS and YFSETQ. The V and J ends lost 6 bases and 4 bases respectively, with 11 bases between them. The CDR3 region is CASTELEYNEQFF. CDR3 nucleotide sequence: TGCGCCAGCACCGAACTTGAATACAATGAGCAGTTCTTC.

This clone was observed a handful of times. The V and J genes are TRBV27 and TRBJ2-7; 8 bases align to TRBD1. The CDR3 is 12 amino acids. V shed 6 bases, J shed 6 bases, and the junction held 4 bases outside the gene matches. Looked up from germline, CDR1 is MNHEY and CDR2 is SMNVEV (reference sequence). CDR3 protein: CASSPTGVEQYF. CDR3 in DNA: TGTGCCAGCAGCCCGACAGGGGTCGAGCAGTACTTC.

V gene TRBV24-1 combines with J gene TRBJ2-2; a weak D match, TRBD2 (5 bases). This CDR3 contains 17 residues. Per the germline V gene, CDR1 is KGHDR and CDR2 is SFDVKD. Trimming stripped 3 bases from V and 2 bases from J, with 15 bases between. This chain's CDR3 is CATSDRYGVANTGELFF. The CDR3 coding sequence is TGTGCCACCAGTGATCGCTACGGGGTAGCAAACACCGGGGAGCTGTTTTTT.

The gene calls are TRBV7-8 and TRBJ1-1; D is unresolved. Germline V gives CDR1 SGHVS, CDR2 FQNEAQ. This CDR3 spans 14 amino acids. Trimming shortened V by 5 bases and J by 5 bases, and 15 bases separated the two germline ends. The CDR3 coding sequence is TGTGCCAGCAGCAGCGGAGAGGGAAGGACTGAAGCTTTCTTT. Protein product: CASSSGEGRTEAFF.

The rearrangement links TRBV19 to TRBJ2-4; the D gene could be TRBD1 or TRBD2 (6 bases each). Germline CDR1 and CDR2: LNHDA and SQIVND (reference sequence). The CDR3 totals 17 residues. With 9 bases removed from V and 5 bases from J, the gap between germline ends came to 26 bases. The CDR3 DNA follows: TGTGCCAGCTCGAAACGTGTCGGGGGCGCTTCGGAAAACATTCAGTACTTC. The encoded protein is CASSKRVGGASENIQYF.

The table lists this clone with a few counts. The chain uses TRBV7-2 and TRBJ2-5; D perhaps matches TRBD2 (7 bases). Per germline, CDR1 SGHTA and CDR2 FQGNSA. The CDR3 totals 15 residues. Trimming stripped 1 base from V and 1 base from J, with 10 bases between. The CDR3 here is CASSLGGGGQETQYF. CDR3 DNA sequence: TGTGCCAGCAGCTTAGGAGGGGGGGGCCAAGAGACCCAGTACTTC.

This chain uses TRBV30 with TRBJ2-3, with D perhaps TRBD1 or TRBD2 (6 bases each). The CDR3 is 15 residues long. Germline CDR1 reads GTSNPN; CDR2 reads SVGIG (reference sequence). Trimming removed 0 bases from V and 1 base from J, with 11 bases in between. CDR3 in amino acids: CAWSVVGGGTDTQYF. CDR3 bases: TGTGCCTGGAGTGTAGTCGGGGGCGGCACAGATACGCAGTATTTT.

The chain links TRBV5-3 to TRBJ2-7, with 10 bases aligning to TRBD2. TRBV5-3 is flagged as an ORF with uncertain function. V was pared by 0 bases and J by 3 bases, with 3 bases of the junction left unmatched. This CDR3 comprises 15 residues. CDR3 DNA: TGTGCCAGAAGCTTGGAGCGGGGGGGAGTCTACGAGCAGTACTTC. Translated: CARSLERGGVYEQYF.

The gene calls are TRBV3-1 (or the pseudogene TRBV3-2) and TRBJ1-3; D gene ambiguous. Trimming stripped 7 bases from V and 4 bases from J, with 11 bases between. The CDR3 extends over 13 amino acids. Germline V lookup: CDR1 LGHDT, CDR2 YNNKEL (reference sequence). The CDR3 region has the DNA TGTGCCAGCACCTCTCCGCCGGGAAACACCATATATTTT. Translated, it gives CASTSPPGNTIYF.

J is TRBJ2-7 and V is TRBV10-3, with D possibly TRBD2 on 5 matching bases. The CDR3 length is 15 residues. Per germline, CDR1 ENHRY and CDR2 SYGVKD. Between the trimmed V and J ends, which lost 4 bases and 1 base, there was a span of 14 bases. This CDR3 is CAISGSGVGSYEQYF. CDR3 DNA: TGTGCCATCAGTGGATCCGGGGTAGGTTCCTACGAGCAGTACTTC.

The rearrangement links TRBV19 to TRBJ1-5; TRBD1 is a possible D gene (5 bases). CDR3 length: 17 amino acids. CDR1 is LNHDA, CDR2 SQIVND, per germline (reference sequence). V lost 5 bases to trimming and J lost 0 bases, with 17 bases between them. The CDR3 loop reads CASSVTSGTDSNQPQHF. The CDR3 DNA reads TGTGCCAGTAGTGTGACGTCCGGGACGGATAGCAATCAGCCCCAGCATTTT.

V is TRBV27 and J is TRBJ1-1; perhaps TRBD1 as D (6 bases). Germline CDR1 and CDR2: MNHEY and SMNVEV (reference sequence). This CDR3 spans 15 amino acids. Between the trimmed V and J ends, which lost 0 bases and 1 base, there was a span of 9 bases. CDR3 in amino acids: CASSLSGGANTEAFF. CDR3 sequence (DNA): TGTGCCAGCAGTTTATCGGGGGGGGCGAACACTGAAGCTTTCTTT.

The V and J genes are TRBV5-1 and TRBJ2-3; 8 nucleotides match TRBD2. V lost 0 bases and J lost 3; bases outside the gene matches: 3. The germline CDR1 and CDR2 sequences are SGHRS and YFSETQ. The CDR3 runs 15 residues. As DNA, the CDR3 is TGCGCCAGCAGCTTGGGGAGACTAGCGACAGATACGCAGTATTTT. Protein sequence: CASSLGRLATDTQYF.

The V and J genes are TRBV4-1 and TRBJ2-4; the match to TRBD2 covers 7 bases. Germline V lookup: CDR1 MGHRA, CDR2 YSYEKL. V shed 4 bases and J 2 bases; nucleotides not matched to a gene: 8. This CDR3 is 16 amino acids long. CDR3 nucleotides: TGCGCCAGCAGCCTAGGCGGGAGTACCTCCAAAAACATTCAGTACTTC. As protein: CASSLGGSTSKNIQYF.